The clone carrying this T cell receptor (beta chain) was observed once. This sample is part of a study of T cell changes during pregnancy in multiple sclerosis. Measured with immunoSEQ multiplex PCR; TCRdb has only the in-frame clones, and not every one. The profile shows over 70,000 clones, approximately 90% of them singletons. The V and J ends lost 4 bases and 1 base, in that order; junction bases with no gene match: 6. Germline CDR1 is MNHEY and CDR2 is SMNVEV (reference sequence). The CDR3 has 15 amino acids. V is TRBV27 and J is TRBJ1-1; 7 positions agree with TRBD1. This receptor was taken from a female donor in good health, enrolled as a control in a pregnancy study. This sample comprised peripheral blood, obtained in the first trimester of pregnancy. The CDR3 spells CASSSQNRGNTEAFF. CDR3 DNA sequence: TGTGCCAGCAGTTCCCAGAACAGGGGGAACACTGAAGCTTTCTTT.